Listed here is a single TCR beta chain. Antigen: not known. The sample is drawn from a study of cytomegalovirus exposure and HLA in healthy donors. The wider study: A previous analysis identified approximately 120 million unique TCR beta sequences derived from 180 million or so T cells. Study-wide results and limits: The classifier reportedly diagnosed cytomegalovirus status with high sensitivity and specificity.

The study sampled nominally healthy donors, though unrecorded immune exposures were likely. The CDR3 length is 15 residues. Germline V gives CDR1 MDHEN, CDR2 SYDVKM. The junction had 13 bases not matched to a gene; V was cut back by 5 bases and J by 8 bases. The primer mix had 60 Vbeta and 13 Jbeta primers. Measured with immunoSEQ multiplex PCR; TCRdb has only the in-frame clones, and not every one. The table includes over 110,000 clones, 73% detected once. This TCR came from a woman aged 35 to 49 in good health and CMV-seronegative. The genes are TRBV28 and TRBJ1-2; 8 positions agree with TRBD1. The material sequenced was PBMCs. DNA for the CDR3: TGTGCCAGCAGTCGAGGGCAGGGGGCGGTGGGGGGCTACACCTTC. This encodes CASSRGQGAVGGYTF.